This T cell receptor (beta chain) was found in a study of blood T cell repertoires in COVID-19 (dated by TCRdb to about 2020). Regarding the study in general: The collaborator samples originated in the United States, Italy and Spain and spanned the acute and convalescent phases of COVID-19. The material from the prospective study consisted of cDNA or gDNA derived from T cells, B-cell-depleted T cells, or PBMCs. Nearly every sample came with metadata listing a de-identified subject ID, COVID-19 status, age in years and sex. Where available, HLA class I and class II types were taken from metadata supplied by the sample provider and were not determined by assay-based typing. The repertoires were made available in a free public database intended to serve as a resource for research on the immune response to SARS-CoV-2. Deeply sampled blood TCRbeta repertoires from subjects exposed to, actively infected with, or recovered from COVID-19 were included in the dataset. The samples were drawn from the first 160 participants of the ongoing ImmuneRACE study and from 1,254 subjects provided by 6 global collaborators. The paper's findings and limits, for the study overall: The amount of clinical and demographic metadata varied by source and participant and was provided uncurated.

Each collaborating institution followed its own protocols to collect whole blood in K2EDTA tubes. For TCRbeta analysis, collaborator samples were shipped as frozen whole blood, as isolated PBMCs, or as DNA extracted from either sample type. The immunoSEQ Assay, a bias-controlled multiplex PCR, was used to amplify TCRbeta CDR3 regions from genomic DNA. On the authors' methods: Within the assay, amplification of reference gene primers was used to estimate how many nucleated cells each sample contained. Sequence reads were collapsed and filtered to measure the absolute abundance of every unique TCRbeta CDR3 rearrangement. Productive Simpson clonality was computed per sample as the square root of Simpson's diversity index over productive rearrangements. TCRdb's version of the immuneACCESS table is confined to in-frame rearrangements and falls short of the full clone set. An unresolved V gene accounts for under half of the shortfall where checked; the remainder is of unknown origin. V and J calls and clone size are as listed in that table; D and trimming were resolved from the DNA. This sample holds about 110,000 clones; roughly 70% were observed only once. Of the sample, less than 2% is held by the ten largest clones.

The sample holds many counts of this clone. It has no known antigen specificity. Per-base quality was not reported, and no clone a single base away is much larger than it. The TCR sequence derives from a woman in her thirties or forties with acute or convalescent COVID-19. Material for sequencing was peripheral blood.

CDR3 sequence: CASSLERGSVRETQYF. In nucleotides, the sequence is TGTGCCAGCAGCTTAGAGCGGGGATCAGTCAGAGAGACCCAGTACTTC. This sequence uses TRBV11-2 and TRBJ2-5; TRBD2 might be the D gene, on 6 matching bases. V sheds 0 bases and J sheds 4 bases, leaving 15 bases between their ends. CDR1 and CDR2 were assigned from the germline V gene as SGHAT and FQNNGV. From its cysteine to its phenylalanine, the CDR3 spans 16 amino acids. Only the CDR3 DNA is retained, 48 bases long and in frame from the first base.